A selection of T cell receptor beta chains follows, all from one sample in a study of blood T cell repertoires in COVID-19. TCRdb's copy holds only in-frame clones and misses some; the assay was immunoSEQ multiplex PCR. The sample carries roughly 200,000 clones, more than 75% recorded once. The sequenced sample consisted of peripheral blood. These receptors were obtained from a man older than 75 with acute or convalescent COVID-19. Each CDR3 is given with its conserved first and last residue. The D gene is left open where the match is weak. A clone size is listed for some rows: how often the clone was seen (once, few, many), or a class if it is expanded.

size	V	J	D	CDR3	DNA
NA	TRBV5-1	TRBJ2-1	NA	CASSLDRSSYNEQFF	TGCGCCAGCAGCTTGGACCGGAGCTCCTACAATGAGCAGTTCTTC
NA	TRBV15	TRBJ2-7	NA	CATSSYMGTFGDEQYF	TGTGCCACCAGCAGTTACATGGGTACCTTCGGGGACGAGCAGTACTTC
NA	TRBV9	TRBJ2-5	NA	CASSVGQAPRETQYF	TGTGCCAGCAGCGTAGGACAGGCACCAAGAGAGACCCAGTACTTC
NA	TRBV7-2	TRBJ2-3	NA	CASSSYTDTQYF	TGTGCCAGCAGCTCCTACACAGATACGCAGTATTTT
NA	TRBV10-3	TRBJ2-3	TRBD2	CAISLAGGNTDTQYF	TGTGCCATCAGCTTAGCGGGAGGGAACACAGATACGCAGTATTTT
NA	TRBV29-1	TRBJ2-2	NA	CSVEGSSTGELFF	TGCAGCGTTGAAGGGTCCAGCACCGGGGAGCTGTTTTTT
NA	TRBV7-2	TRBJ2-3	TRBD2	CASSLAGLAGGDTQYF	TGTGCCAGCAGCTTAGCCGGACTAGCGGGAGGAGATACGCAGTATTTT
once	TRBV6-6	TRBJ2-2	TRBD1	CASSYTDRGVTGELFF	TGTGCCAGCAGTTACACCGACAGGGGGGTAACCGGGGAGCTGTTTTTT
NA	TRBV9	TRBJ1-2	NA	CASSARQAANYGYTF	TGTGCCAGCAGCGCCAGACAGGCCGCTAACTATGGCTACACCTTC
once	TRBV7-9	TRBJ1-1	NA	CASSLVGGAEAFF	TGTGCCAGCAGCTTAGTTGGGGGGGCTGAAGCTTTCTTT
few	TRBV27	TRBJ1-6	TRBD1	CASTPQGRLSSYNSPLHF	TGTGCCAGCACCCCACAGGGGCGCCTTAGCTCCTATAATTCACCCCTCCACTTT
NA	TRBV6-6	TRBJ1-4	TRBD1	CASSSGGAGEKLFF	TGTGCCAGCAGTTCAGGGGGCGCGGGTGAAAAACTGTTTTTT
few	TRBV7-9	TRBJ1-5	NA	CASSLQGDQPQHF	TGTGCCAGCAGCTTACAGGGCGACCAGCCCCAGCATTTT
NA	TRBV24-1	TRBJ2-4	TRBD1	CATSDSGQGAAKNIQYF	TGTGCCACCAGTGATTCGGGACAGGGGGCAGCCAAAAACATTCAGTACTTC
NA	TRBV30	TRBJ1-6	TRBD1	CAWSVSRQGNSPLHF	TGTGCCTGGAGTGTTTCAAGACAGGGGAACTCACCCCTCCACTTT
NA	TRBV28	TRBJ2-5	NA	CASSLTGPSETQYF	TGTGCCAGCAGCCTCACAGGACCCTCGGAGACCCAGTACTTC
once	TRBV7-8	TRBJ2-7	TRBD1	CASRAGGKSYEQYF	TGTGCCAGCAGAGCAGGGGGCAAGTCCTACGAGCAGTACTTC
NA	TRBV5-8	TRBJ2-1	NA	CASSPFHEQFF	TGTGCCAGCAGCCCGTTTCATGAGCAGTTCTTC
NA	TRBV24-1	TRBJ2-3	NA	CATSDTTPGVSGTDTQYF	TGTGCCACCAGTGATACAACCCCGGGGGTCTCCGGCACAGATACGCAGTATTTT
NA	TRBV27	TRBJ2-7	TRBD2	CASSLTNSGTYEQYF	TGTGCCAGCAGTTTAACGAATAGCGGGACCTACGAGCAGTACTTC
once	TRBV3-1/TRBV3-2	TRBJ2-1	TRBD2	CASSLRTSGRDEQFF	TGTGCCAGCAGCCTACGTACTAGCGGGAGGGATGAGCAGTTCTTC
NA	TRBV7-9	TRBJ2-2	TRBD1	CASSLTGTGTGELFF	TGTGCCAGCAGCCTCACCGGGACAGGCACCGGGGAGCTGTTTTTT
few	TRBV7-9	TRBJ1-2	NA	CASSERDVYGYTF	TGTGCCAGCAGCGAGCGTGACGTCTATGGCTACACCTTC
NA	TRBV7-8	TRBJ2-2	TRBD1	CASSSGQGLFTGELFF	TGTGCCAGCAGCTCGGGACAGGGGCTTTTCACCGGGGAGCTGTTTTTT
NA	TRBV10-3	TRBJ2-1	NA	CAITPGAGPNEQFF	TGTGCCATCACTCCGGGAGCGGGCCCCAATGAGCAGTTCTTC
NA	TRBV10-2	TRBJ1-4	TRBD1	CASSLTGPGEKLFF	TGCGCCAGCAGCCTGACAGGGCCTGGGGAAAAACTGTTTTTT
NA	TRBV18	TRBJ1-5	TRBD1	CASSPGQGLSNQPQHF	TGTGCCAGCTCACCGGGACAGGGGCTGAGCAATCAGCCCCAGCATTTT
NA	TRBV10-3	TRBJ2-3	TRBD1	CAIRDGTGPDTQYF	TGTGCCATCAGGGACGGGACAGGGCCAGATACGCAGTATTTT
NA	TRBV10-3	TRBJ2-3	NA	CAISRPGGTDTQYF	TGTGCCATCAGTCGGCCCGGGGGCACAGATACGCAGTATTTT
NA	TRBV6-5	TRBJ2-3	NA	CASSYPKGEDTQYF	TGTGCCAGCAGTTACCCTAAGGGAGAAGATACGCAGTATTTT
NA	TRBV28	TRBJ2-3	TRBD2	CASRFGGLTDTQYF	TGTGCCAGCAGGTTTGGGGGACTAACAGATACGCAGTATTTT
NA	TRBV7-2	TRBJ1-2	TRBD1	CASSLEGTYGGQPTF	TGTGCCAGCAGCTTAGAAGGAACTTACGGGGGACAGCCTACCTTC
NA	TRBV6-6	TRBJ1-6	TRBD1	CASSRTGGNSPLHF	TGTGCCAGCAGTCGGACAGGGGGAAATTCACCCCTCCACTTT
NA	TRBV19	TRBJ1-5	TRBD1	CARGQTRNQPQHF	TGTGCCCGGGGACAGACCCGCAATCAGCCCCAGCATTTT
NA	TRBV27	TRBJ2-1	TRBD1	CASSYGTGSYNEQFF	TGTGCCAGCAGTTACGGGACAGGGTCCTACAATGAGCAGTTCTTC
NA	TRBV12-3/TRBV12-4	TRBJ1-1	NA	CASGLGVGEAFF	TGTGCCAGCGGACTTGGGGTCGGGGAAGCTTTCTTT
NA	TRBV18	TRBJ2-1	TRBD1	CASSRTGPLGNEQFF	TGTGCCAGCTCACGGACAGGGCCACTCGGCAATGAGCAGTTCTTC
NA	TRBV7-6	TRBJ2-3	TRBD2	CASSPGRGSAGASTDTQYF	TGTGCCAGCAGCCCCGGACGTGGTTCAGCGGGGGCTAGCACAGATACGCAGTATTTT
NA	TRBV7-3	TRBJ2-2	TRBD2	CASSFNVLAGATGELFF	TGTGCCAGCAGCTTTAACGTGCTAGCGGGAGCCACCGGGGAGCTGTTTTTT
once	TRBV6-1	TRBJ1-6	NA	CASSEQVVNSPLHF	TGTGCCAGCAGTGAACAGGTCGTCAATTCACCCCTCCACTTT
NA	TRBV28	TRBJ2-1	TRBD2	CASISGSITYNEQFF	TGTGCCAGCATCAGCGGGAGTATCACCTACAATGAGCAGTTCTTC
NA	TRBV7-9	TRBJ2-5	TRBD2	CASSSGRSSGGRETQYF	TGTGCCAGCAGCTCAGGGCGATCTAGCGGAGGGCGGGAGACCCAGTACTTC
NA	TRBV5-1	TRBJ1-4	NA	CASSQGSTNEKLFF	TGCGCCAGCAGCCAGGGTTCAACTAATGAAAAACTGTTTTTT
few	TRBV14	TRBJ1-6	NA	CASSQAGAAHSPLHF	TGTGCCAGCAGCCAAGCAGGGGCCGCCCATTCACCCCTCCACTTT
NA	TRBV19	TRBJ1-6	NA	CASSIGGDSPLHF	TGTGCCAGTAGTATAGGGGGAGATTCACCCCTCCACTTT
once	TRBV27	TRBJ1-1	NA	CASSLSRAGKVPEAFF	TGTGCCAGCAGTTTATCGAGGGCCGGGAAGGTCCCTGAAGCTTTCTTT
NA	TRBV7-2	TRBJ1-2	NA	CASSLSVADYGYTF	TGTGCCAGCAGCTTATCAGTAGCGGACTATGGCTACACCTTC
once	TRBV18	TRBJ1-5	NA	CASSLNRASNSNQPQHF	TGTGCCAGCTCACTTAACAGGGCCTCGAATAGCAATCAGCCCCAGCATTTT
NA	TRBV7-2	TRBJ2-1	TRBD2	CASSSGLAAYNEQFF	TGTGCCAGCAGCTCGGGACTAGCAGCCTACAATGAGCAGTTCTTC
NA	TRBV18	TRBJ1-2	TRBD1	CASSLRDRVYGYTF	TGTGCCAGCTCACTTCGGGACAGGGTCTATGGCTACACCTTC
NA	TRBV28	TRBJ1-5	TRBD1	CASRPGQGGQPQHF	TGTGCCAGCAGGCCCGGACAGGGAGGTCAGCCCCAGCATTTT
NA	TRBV27	TRBJ2-1	TRBD2	CASSLYRSGNYNEQFF	TGTGCCAGCAGTTTATATCGTAGCGGGAACTACAATGAGCAGTTCTTC
NA	TRBV5-8	TRBJ2-3	TRBD2	CASSFQLAGGDTQYF	TGTGCCAGCAGCTTCCAGCTAGCGGGCGGAGATACGCAGTATTTT